This T cell receptor beta chain originates from a study of chemoradiotherapy in HPV16-positive cancers. Study overall: A couple of HPV16-positive patients' cells yielded candidate HPV-specific clones and common motifs.

V dropped 0 bases and J dropped 4; count of bases not matched to a gene: 3. The CDR3 runs 17 residues. The germline gives CDR1 WNHNN, CDR2 SYGVQD (reference sequence). As for this clone: Its specificity is not known.

This table comes from immunoSEQ multiplex PCR, and its TCRdb copy is limited to in-frame clones, with some not included. The sample consists of fewer than 11,000 clones, around 83% of them appearing once. Study-level findings and limits: Candidate HPV-specific clones and E7-related TCR motifs grew in tumor during treatment. For HPV16-positive patients, expanding HPV-responsive T cells associated with longer recurrence-free survival.

Over chemoradiotherapy, repertoires were sampled more than once. The genes are TRBV10-1 and TRBJ2-3; 14 bases map to TRBD2. Here the sequenced sample was tumor tissue, taken from a patient who underwent chemoradiotherapy. The receptor comes from a human donor with HPV-associated anogenital cancer. For the CDR3, the DNA is TGCGCCAGCAGTGAGTCCGGACTAGCGGGGGGCTCAGATACGCAGTATTTT. It is translated as CASSESGLAGGSDTQYF.